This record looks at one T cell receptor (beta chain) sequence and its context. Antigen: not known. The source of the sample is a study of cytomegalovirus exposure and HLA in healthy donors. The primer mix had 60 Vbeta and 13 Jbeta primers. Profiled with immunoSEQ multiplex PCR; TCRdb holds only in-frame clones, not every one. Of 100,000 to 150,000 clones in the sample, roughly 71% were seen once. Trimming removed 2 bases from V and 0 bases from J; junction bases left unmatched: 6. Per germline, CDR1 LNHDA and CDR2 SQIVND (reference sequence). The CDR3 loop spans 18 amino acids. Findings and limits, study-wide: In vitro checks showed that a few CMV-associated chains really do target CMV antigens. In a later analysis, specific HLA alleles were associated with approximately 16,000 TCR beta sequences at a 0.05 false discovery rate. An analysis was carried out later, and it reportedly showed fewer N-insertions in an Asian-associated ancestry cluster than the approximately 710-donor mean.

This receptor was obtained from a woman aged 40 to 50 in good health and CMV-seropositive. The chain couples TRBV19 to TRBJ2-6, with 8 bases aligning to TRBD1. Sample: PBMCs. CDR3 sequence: CASSIMAGGTSGANVLTF. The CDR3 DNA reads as TGTGCCAGTAGTATAATGGCAGGGGGCACCTCTGGGGCCAACGTCCTGACTTTC.